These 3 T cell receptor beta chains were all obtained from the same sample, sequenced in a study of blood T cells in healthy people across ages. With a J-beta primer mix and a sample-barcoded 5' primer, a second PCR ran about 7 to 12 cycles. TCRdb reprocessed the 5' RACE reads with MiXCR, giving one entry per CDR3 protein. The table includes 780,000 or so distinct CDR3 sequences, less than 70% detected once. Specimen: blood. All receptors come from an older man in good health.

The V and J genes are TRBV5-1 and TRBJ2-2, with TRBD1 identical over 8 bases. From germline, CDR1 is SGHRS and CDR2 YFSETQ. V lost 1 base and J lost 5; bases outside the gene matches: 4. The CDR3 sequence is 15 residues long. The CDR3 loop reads CASSLRTGRTGELFF. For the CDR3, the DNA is TGCGCCAGCAGCTTGAGGACAGGGAGGACCGGGGAGCTGTTTTTT.

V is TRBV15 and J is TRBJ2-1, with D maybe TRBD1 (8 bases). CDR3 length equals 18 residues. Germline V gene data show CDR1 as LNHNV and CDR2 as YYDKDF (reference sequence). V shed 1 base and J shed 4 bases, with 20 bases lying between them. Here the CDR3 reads CATSRGSSGTGLYNEQFF. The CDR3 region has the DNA TGTGCCACCAGCAGAGGATCCAGCGGGACAGGACTTTACAATGAGCAGTTCTTC.

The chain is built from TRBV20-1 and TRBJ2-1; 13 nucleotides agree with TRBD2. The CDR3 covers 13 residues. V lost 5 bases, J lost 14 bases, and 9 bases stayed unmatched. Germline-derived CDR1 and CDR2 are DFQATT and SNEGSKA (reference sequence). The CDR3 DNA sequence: TGCAGTGCTGACCTGCGGACTAGCGGGAGTGAGTTCTTC. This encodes CSADLRTSGSEFF.